This T cell receptor (beta chain) was found in a study of blood T cells in healthy people across ages. Regarding the study as a whole: Those diversity estimates obtained from one million T cells were thought to be underestimates.

The CDR3 has 13 amino acids. The V gene's germline CDR1 is SGHRS and CDR2 YFSETQ. V lost 4 bases to trimming and J lost 2 bases; unmatched junction nucleotides: 2. Primers used in a second PCR of about 7 to 12 cycles were a sample-barcoded 5' primer and a J-beta primer mix. Using its own MiXCR run on the 5' RACE reads, TCRdb lists one record per CDR3 protein. The sample lists more than 450,000 distinct CDR3 sequences; 27% were seen once. Of note for this clonotype: Its cognate antigen is unknown.

The data also belong to a second study, concerning T cells of mothers and their children.

The rearrangement joins TRBV5-1 to TRBJ1-2, with 7 bases identical to TRBD1. This receptor was taken from a boy aged 2 to 10 in good health. Sequenced material: blood. The CDR3 sequence is CASSQTGNYGYTF. The CDR3 DNA sequence: TGCGCCAGCAGCCAGACAGGGAACTATGGCTACACCTTC.